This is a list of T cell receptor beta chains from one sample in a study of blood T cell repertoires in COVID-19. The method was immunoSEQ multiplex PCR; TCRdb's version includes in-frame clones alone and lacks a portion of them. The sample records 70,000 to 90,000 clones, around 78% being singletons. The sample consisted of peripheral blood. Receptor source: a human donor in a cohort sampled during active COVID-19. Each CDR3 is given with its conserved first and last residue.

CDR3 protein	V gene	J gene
CASSLGPTDPSNQPQHF	TRBV13	TRBJ1-5
CTSSQDRTESSGNTIYF	TRBV1	TRBJ1-3
CASGALTNTGELFF	TRBV9	TRBJ2-2
CAWSSGTGFGYTF	TRBV30	TRBJ1-2
CASSPDKKRTEAFF	TRBV18	TRBJ1-1
CASSPGQGSGNTIYF	TRBV18	TRBJ1-3
CASSPTPSGGEGETQYF	TRBV5-1	TRBJ2-5
CASNIGQGGTDTQYF	TRBV5-1	TRBJ2-3
CASSQRADRGYEQYF	TRBV9	TRBJ2-7
CASSLRQGNFNTIYF	TRBV5-6	TRBJ1-3
CASSAGTSGRALDTQYF	TRBV5-1	TRBJ2-3
CASSRGTSDHNEQFF	TRBV3-1/TRBV3-2	TRBJ2-1
CASSPLGGGEYNEQFF	TRBV18	TRBJ2-1
CASSTRGGEDTEAFF	TRBV5-5	TRBJ1-1
CASSWGGTSGSEETQYF	TRBV5-1	TRBJ2-5
CASSLATGTNTEAFF	TRBV5-1	TRBJ1-1
CASSLIAGATEAFF	TRBV28	TRBJ1-1
CASSLGGLAGFEQFF	TRBV11-2	TRBJ2-1
CASSPPAAGNTIYF	TRBV18	TRBJ1-3
CASSQTGNSPLHF	TRBV4-3	TRBJ1-6
CASSLAGGPGTDTQYF	TRBV7-2	TRBJ2-3
CASSGGQSHQPQHF	TRBV28	TRBJ1-5
CASSQEEQGRTEAFF	TRBV4-3	TRBJ1-1
CAWKAGDRSNNPSPLHF	TRBV30	TRBJ1-6